The present T cell receptor (beta chain) was sequenced within a study of T cells after yellow fever vaccination. The CDR3 runs 14 residues. The V gene's germline CDR1 is SEHNR and CDR2 FQNEAQ (reference sequence). V dropped 0 bases and J dropped 7 bases, with 10 bases sitting between them. TCRdb ran MiXCR on the 5' RACE reads and lists one entry per CDR3 protein. Among a few hundred thousand distinct CDR3 sequences listed, 10% to 15% were seen once. The rearrangement joins TRBV7-9 to TRBJ1-3; D unclear. This sequence was found in a man aged 30-40 years who received the YFV17D yellow fever vaccine. The sequenced sample was CD4+ T cells sorted from PBMCs, obtained 45 days after the yellow fever booster vaccination. In nucleotides, the CDR3 is TGTGCCAGCAGCTTAGCTCGGGAGGCGAACACCATATATTTT. This translates into CASSLAREANTIYF. The full variable domain, its missing parts supplied by reference TRBV7-9 and TRBJ1-3, is DTGVSQNPRHKITKRGQNVTFRCDPISEHNRLYWYRQTLGQGPEFLTYFQNEAQLEKSRLLSDRFSAERPKGSFSTLEIQRTEQGDSAMYLCASSLAREANTIYFGEGSWLTVV.